Shown below are 28 T cell receptor beta chains from a single sample sequenced in a study of blood T cell repertoires in COVID-19. TCRdb keeps only in-frame clones here, not all; method: immunoSEQ multiplex PCR. In the table there are some 370,000 clones, 83% of which are singletons. The material sequenced was PBMCs or T cells enriched from blood (not recorded which). Receptors were obtained from a woman aged 45-60 years who had recovered from COVID-19.

The V and J genes are TRBV5-1 and TRBJ2-7; TRBD1 agrees at 8 bases. The CDR3 sequence is 15 residues long. The V gene's germline CDR1 is SGHRS and CDR2 YFSETQ. J gave up 7 bases and V 2 bases, and 11 bases lay outside the gene matches. CDR3 residues: CASSFTRTGPSEQYF. The CDR3 bases are TGCGCCAGCAGCTTTACCAGGACAGGGCCTAGTGAGCAGTACTTC.

This clone came up a few times. In nucleotides, the CDR3 is TGTGCCAGCAGGTCGACAGGGTCGGTGAACACTGAAGCTTTCTTT. Residues: CASRSTGSVNTEAFF. The V and J genes are TRBV2 and TRBJ1-1; 7 nucleotides align to TRBD1. V lost 6 bases and J lost 0; bases outside the gene matches: 7. CDR1 is SNHLY, CDR2 FYNNEI, per germline. The CDR3 consists of 15 residues.

The CDR3, as DNA: TGCGCCAGCAGTCTAGTCGGGGACACTGAAGCTTTCTTT. The encoded protein is CASSLVGDTEAFF. The chain recombines TRBV23-1 with TRBJ1-1; D unresolved. TRBV23-1 is assigned to the ORF class and has an uncertain function. The germline V and J ends were trimmed by 4 bases and 3 bases, with 9 bases remaining between them. CDR3 length: 13 amino acids.

The DNA for the CDR3 is TGTGCCAGCAGCCAAGACAGGTTCCTCCCTGGCTACACCTTC. Translation: CASSQDRFLPGYTF. This sequence joins TRBV4-2 and TRBJ1-2; no clear D gene. This CDR3 has 14 amino acids. Germline CDR1 and CDR2: LGHNA and YNFKEQ. Trimming removed 0 bases at V and 7 bases at J, with 12 bases between.

The genes are TRBV11-2 and TRBJ1-4; the D gene is possibly TRBD1 (6 bases). The germline gives CDR1 SGHAT, CDR2 FQNNGV. V lost 1 base and J 4 bases, leaving 16 bases between the germline ends. The CDR3 consists of 17 residues. CDR3 amino acids: CASSLGGWGRFNEKLFF. The DNA of the CDR3 is TGTGCCAGCAGCTTAGGAGGCTGGGGGCGGTTTAATGAAAAACTGTTTTTT.

The chain recombines TRBV6-2 or TRBV6-3 with TRBJ2-5; D may be TRBD2 (6 bases). The CDR3 spans 15 residues. Germline-derived CDR1 and CDR2 are MNHEY and SVGEGT. V was pared by 2 bases and J by 4 bases, with 14 bases between. The CDR3 DNA sequence: TGTGCCAGCAGTTACGGAGGGCCGCGGAGAGAGACCCAGTACTTC. Encoded protein: CASSYGGPRRETQYF.

The chain is built from TRBV19 and TRBJ1-6; D gene ambiguous. V dropped 6 bases and J dropped 4 bases, with 4 bases sitting between them. Germline-derived CDR1 and CDR2 are LNHDA and SQIVND (reference sequence). This CDR3 region has 12 residues. The CDR3 bases are TGTGCCAGTAGCCAGTATAATTCACCCCTCCACTTT. Its translation: CASSQYNSPLHF.

This chain joins TRBV15 and TRBJ1-3; the D is unclear. The CDR3 totals 16 residues. Germline CDR1 and CDR2: LNHNV and YYDKDF (reference sequence). V was clipped by 4 bases and J by 0 bases, with 13 bases between them. CDR3 in DNA: TGTGCCACCAGCATCCCGGGAGGCAGCTCTGGAAACACCATATATTTT. Translated, it gives CATSIPGGSSGNTIYF. Supplemented by reference TRBV15 and TRBJ1-3, the full variable domain reads DAMVIQNPRYQVTQFGKPVTLSCSQTLNHNVMYWYQQKSSQAPKLLFHYYDKDFNNEADTPDNFQSRRPNTSFCFLDIRSPGLGDTAMYLCATSIPGGSSGNTIYFGEGSWLTVV.

This chain uses TRBV2 with TRBJ2-3, with 14 bases that match TRBD2. CDR3 length equals 15 residues. V gave up 6 bases and J gave up 5 bases; unmatched junction bases: 4. Germline V gene sequence: CDR1 SNHLY, CDR2 FYNNEI. Written as DNA, the CDR3 is TGTGCCAGCAGAGGCGGACTAGCGGGGGGAGATACGCAGTATTTT. The encoded protein is CASRGGLAGGDTQYF.

The chain carries TRBV30 and TRBJ1-5, with D tentatively TRBD1 (6 bases). Germline values: CDR1 GTSNPN, CDR2 SVGIG (reference sequence). The germline V and J ends were trimmed by 1 base and 7 bases, with 23 bases remaining between them. The CDR3 has 17 amino acids. CDR3 nucleotides: TGTGCCTGGAGTGAAAACAGGGTACTTGTCGTTCGGCAGCCCCAGCATTTT. Translating it yields CAWSENRVLVVRQPQHF.

The chain couples TRBV6-5 to TRBJ2-7, with 8 bases matching TRBD2. The CDR3 is made up of 14 amino acids. Germline CDR1 reads MNHEY; CDR2 reads SVGAGI. Trimming cost V 6 bases and J 0 bases; bases outside gene matches: 4. CDR3 DNA: TGTGCCAGCAGCGGGACTAGGAGCTCCTACGAGCAGTACTTC. Its protein is CASSGTRSSYEQYF.

The chain employs TRBV7-9 and TRBJ2-5; 12 bases line up with TRBD2. After removal of 5 bases from V and 5 bases from J, the junction contained 9 bases not matched to a gene. CDR1 is SEHNR and CDR2 is FQNEAQ in the germline V gene (reference sequence). The CDR3 covers 16 residues. In DNA, the CDR3 is TGTGCCAGCAGCGTACCTAGCGGGAGGGCCGGGGAGACCCAGTACTTC. Translating it yields CASSVPSGRAGETQYF.

The rearrangement uses TRBV9 and TRBJ2-3, with 7 bases lining up with TRBD2. V trimming: 2 bases; J trimming: 2 bases; junction bases outside the gene matches: 2. CDR1 and CDR2 from the germline V gene are SGDLS and YYNGEE. CDR3 size: 14 residues. CDR3 loop: CASSVGTNTDTQYF. Written as DNA, the CDR3 is TGTGCCAGCAGCGTCGGGACTAACACAGATACGCAGTATTTT. Full variable domain (outside the CDR3, taken from reference TRBV9 and TRBJ2-3): DSGVTQTPKHLITATGQRVTLRCSPRSGDLSVYWYQQSLDQGLQFLIQYYNGEERAKGNILERFSAQQFPDLHSELNLSSLELGDSALYFCASSVGTNTDTQYFGPGTRLTVL.

The V call is TRBV30, the J call TRBJ1-5, with TRBD1 as a possible D gene (5 bases). Trimming took off 1 base at V and 5 bases at J, with 12 bases between the two ends. The CDR3 is 14 residues long. Germline loops: CDR1 GTSNPN, CDR2 SVGIG (reference sequence). Written as DNA, the CDR3 is TGTGCCTGGAGTGAGGGGAATAGGGATCAGCCCCAGCATTTT. It yields the protein CAWSEGNRDQPQHF.

The chain couples TRBV7-2 to TRBJ1-2, with D maybe TRBD1 (6 bases). CDR1 is SGHTA, CDR2 FQGNSA, per germline. V lost 5 bases to trimming and J lost 4 bases, with 8 bases between them. This CDR3 region has 12 residues. The CDR3 DNA is TGTGCCAGCAGCCCACAGGGCTATGGCTACACCTTC. This codes for CASSPQGYGYTF.

The chain couples TRBV2 to TRBJ2-1, with 8 bases aligning to TRBD1. Trimming took 3 bases from V and 3 from J; bases not matched to a gene: 7. The CDR3 runs to 16 residues. The V gene's germline CDR1 is SNHLY and CDR2 FYNNEI. CDR3 amino acids: CASSDLQGVSYNEQFF. CDR3 DNA sequence: TGTGCCAGCAGTGACCTACAGGGGGTGAGCTACAATGAGCAGTTCTTC. The entire variable domain, with the rest obtained from reference TRBV2 and TRBJ2-1, is as follows: EPEVTQTPSHQVTQMGQEVILRCVPISNHLYFYWYRQILGQKVEFLVSFYNNEISEKSEIFDDQFSVERPDGSNFTLKIRSTKLEDSAMYFCASSDLQGVSYNEQFFGPGTRLTVL.

This chain joins TRBV28 and TRBJ2-1; no firm D call. V gave up 3 bases and J gave up 13 bases, with 13 bases separating them. CDR1 and CDR2 (germline): MDHEN, SYDVKM. The CDR3 contains 12 residues. The CDR3, as DNA: TGTGCCAGCAGTTTTGTGTATAGAGCCCAGTTCTTC. It encodes CASSFVYRAQFF.

The table lists this clone with a count of one. The V gene is TRBV7-6, the J gene TRBJ1-3; D is unresolved. Germline V gene lookup returns CDR1 SGHVS and CDR2 FNYEAQ. V lost 1 base and J lost 2, with 6 bases in between. The CDR3 spans 14 residues. The CDR3 sequence: CASSLGSAGNTIYF. The CDR3 nucleotides read TGTGCCAGCAGCTTAGGCAGTGCTGGAAACACCATATATTTT. Full variable domain (missing parts from reference TRBV7-6 and TRBJ1-3): GAGVSQSPRYKVTKRGQDVALRCDPISGHVSLYWYRQALGQGPEFLTYFNYEAQQDKSGLPNDRFSAERPEGSISTLTIQRTEQRDSAMYRCASSLGSAGNTIYFGEGSWLTVV.

The genes are TRBV27 and TRBJ1-2; 10 bases align to TRBD1. Germline-derived CDR1 and CDR2 are MNHEY and SMNVEV (reference sequence). Trimming removed 6 bases from V and 7 bases from J; junction bases left unmatched: 8. This CDR3 is built from 14 residues. CDR3 residues: CASSQTDRGGGYTF. The CDR3 DNA sequence: TGTGCCAGCAGCCAAACGGACAGGGGGGGTGGCTACACCTTC.

V is TRBV3-1 (or the pseudogene TRBV3-2) and J is TRBJ1-1; 9 nucleotides match TRBD1. The CDR3 sequence is 12 residues long. Trimming took 0 bases from V and 11 from J; bases not matched to a gene: 1. Germline values: CDR1 LGHDT, CDR2 YNNKEL (reference sequence). This CDR3 reads CASSQETGGAFF. The CDR3 DNA sequence: TGTGCCAGCAGCCAAGAGACAGGGGGGGCTTTCTTT.

The chain is built from TRBV4-3 and TRBJ1-1; no firm D call. The CDR3 sequence is 15 residues long. Germline CDR1 reads LGHNA; CDR2 reads YSLEER. The V and J ends lost 1 base and 6 bases respectively, with 15 bases between them. DNA for the CDR3: TGCGCCAGCAGCCAAGGGACGACGGGATATCCTGAAGCTTTCTTT. It codes for CASSQGTTGYPEAFF.

The gene calls are TRBV3-1 (or the pseudogene TRBV3-2) and TRBJ2-3; 8 positions match TRBD2. In germline, CDR1 is LGHDT, CDR2 YNNKEL (reference sequence). V gave up 0 bases and J gave up 3 bases; unmatched junction bases: 8. This CDR3 region has 17 residues. The CDR3 region has the DNA TGTGCCAGCAGCCAAGAATGGTGGGAGCGGGGGACAGATACGCAGTATTTT. Its protein is CASSQEWWERGTDTQYF.

The table lists this clone with a count of one. The rearrangement joins TRBV27 to TRBJ2-3; 10 nucleotides match TRBD2. Germline V gene lookup returns CDR1 MNHEY and CDR2 SMNVEV (reference sequence). There are 16 residues in the CDR3. Trimming at V came to 5 bases and at J to 10 bases, leaving 15 bases not matched to a gene. CDR3 region: CASSQSTGTSVSPQYF. The CDR3, as DNA: TGTGCCAGCAGTCAGTCGACCGGGACTAGCGTTTCACCGCAGTATTTT.

This sequence joins TRBV3-1 (or the pseudogene TRBV3-2) and TRBJ2-2; 7 bases fit TRBD1. Trimming at V came to 4 bases and at J to 1 base, leaving 6 bases not matched to a gene. The CDR3 contains 16 residues. Germline CDR1 reads LGHDT; CDR2 reads YNNKEL (reference sequence). The CDR3 region is CASSPPQGMNTGELFF. CDR3 DNA: TGTGCCAGCAGCCCACCACAGGGGATGAACACCGGGGAGCTGTTTTTT.

The chain uses TRBV4-2 and TRBJ2-3, with a possible D match to TRBD2 (7 bases). V was trimmed by 2 bases and J by 4 bases, leaving 16 bases between them. CDR3 length: 16 amino acids. Germline assignment: CDR1 LGHNA and CDR2 YNFKEQ. The CDR3 bases are TGTGCCAGCAGCCAACGACGGGGGGCGGTGGCAGATACGCAGTATTTT. It encodes CASSQRRGAVADTQYF.

The chain recombines TRBV7-2 with TRBJ2-6; D unresolved. This CDR3 has 15 residues. Trimming stripped 1 base from V and 0 bases from J, with 4 bases between. CDR1 and CDR2 from the germline V gene are SGHTA and FQGNSA. Here the CDR3 reads CASSLGNSGANVLTF. The CDR3 region has the DNA TGTGCCAGCAGCTTAGGTAACTCTGGGGCCAACGTCCTGACTTTC. Together with reference TRBV7-2 and TRBJ2-6, the CDR3 gives the full variable domain: GAGVSQSPSNKVTEKGKDVELRCDPISGHTALYWYRQSLGQGLEFLIYFQGNSAPDKSGLPSDRFSAERTGGSVSTLTIQRTQQEDSAVYLCASSLGNSGANVLTFGAGSRLTVL.

V is TRBV6-2 or TRBV6-3 and J is TRBJ1-5; D remains ambiguous. Per the germline V gene, CDR1 is MNHEY and CDR2 is SVGEGT. The CDR3 contains 14 residues. V dropped 2 bases and J dropped 3 bases, with 8 bases sitting between them. The CDR3 reads CASSYGQYNQPQHF. CDR3 DNA: TGTGCCAGCAGTTACGGGCAGTACAATCAGCCCCAGCATTTT.

The V gene is TRBV5-1, the J gene TRBJ1-6, with TRBD1 matching 9 bases. This CDR3 region has 18 residues. V gave up 4 bases and J gave up 0 bases; unmatched junction bases: 8. The germline V gene has CDR1 SGHRS and CDR2 YFSETQ. Here the CDR3 DNA reads TGCGCCAGCAGCGTCGGACAGGGGAAAAGCTCCTATAATTCACCCCTCCACTTT. Protein: CASSVGQGKSSYNSPLHF.